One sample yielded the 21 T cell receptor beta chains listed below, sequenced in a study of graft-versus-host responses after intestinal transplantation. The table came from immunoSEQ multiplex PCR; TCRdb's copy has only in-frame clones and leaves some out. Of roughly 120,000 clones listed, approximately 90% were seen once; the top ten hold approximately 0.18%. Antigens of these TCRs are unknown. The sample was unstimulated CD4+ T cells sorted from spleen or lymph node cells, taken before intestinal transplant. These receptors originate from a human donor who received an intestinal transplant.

The CDR3 nucleotides are TGTGCCAGCAGCTTGGGTGTTAGCCACACAGATACGCAGTATTTT. Protein: CASSLGVSHTDTQYF. This rearrangement joins TRBV5-4 to TRBJ2-3, with no clear D. Germline V lookup: CDR1 SGHNT, CDR2 YYREEE (reference sequence). V lost 0 bases, J lost 2 bases, and 10 bases lay in between. This CDR3 has 15 residues.

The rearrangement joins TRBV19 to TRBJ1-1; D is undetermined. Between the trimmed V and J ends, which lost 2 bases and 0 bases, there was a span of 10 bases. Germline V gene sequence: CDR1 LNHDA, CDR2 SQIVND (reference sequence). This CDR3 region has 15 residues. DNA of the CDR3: TGTGCCAGTAGTATACACAGCCTCATGAACACTGAAGCTTTCTTT. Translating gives CASSIHSLMNTEAFF.

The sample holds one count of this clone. The CDR3 nucleotides are TGTGCCGCAGCGACAGGGATGAGCACTGAAGCTTTCTTT. It translates to CAAATGMSTEAFF. V and J are TRBV15 and TRBJ1-1, with 7 bases that match TRBD1. Germline V CDR1 and CDR2: LNHNV, YYDKDF (reference sequence). The length of the CDR3 is 13 residues. Germline trimming cut 11 bases from V and 4 bases from J; bases unmatched to any gene: 10.

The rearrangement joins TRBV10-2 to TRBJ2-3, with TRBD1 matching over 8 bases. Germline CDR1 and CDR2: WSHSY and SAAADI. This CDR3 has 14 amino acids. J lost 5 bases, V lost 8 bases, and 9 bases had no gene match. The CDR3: CASSRQGRGDTQYF. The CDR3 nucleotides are TGCGCCAGCTCCAGACAGGGGCGAGGAGATACGCAGTATTTT.

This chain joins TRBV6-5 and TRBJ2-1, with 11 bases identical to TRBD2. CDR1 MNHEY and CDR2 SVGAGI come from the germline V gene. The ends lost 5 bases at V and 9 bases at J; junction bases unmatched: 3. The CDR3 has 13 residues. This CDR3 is CASSVLAGGEQFF. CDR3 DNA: TGTGCCAGCAGTGTCCTAGCGGGAGGTGAGCAGTTCTTC.

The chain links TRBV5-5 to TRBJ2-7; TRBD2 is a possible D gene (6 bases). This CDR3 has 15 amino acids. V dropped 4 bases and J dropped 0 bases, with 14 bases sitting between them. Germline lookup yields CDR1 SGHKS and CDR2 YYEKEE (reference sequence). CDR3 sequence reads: CASSRMGGPSYEQYF. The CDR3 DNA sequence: TGTGCCAGCAGCCGGATGGGGGGTCCCTCCTACGAGCAGTACTTC. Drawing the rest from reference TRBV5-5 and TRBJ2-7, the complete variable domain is DAGVTQSPTHLIKTRGQQVTLRCSPISGHKSVSWYQQVLGQGPQFIFQYYEKEERGRGNFPDRFSARQFPNYSSELNVNALLLGDSALYLCASSRMGGPSYEQYFGPGTRLTVT.

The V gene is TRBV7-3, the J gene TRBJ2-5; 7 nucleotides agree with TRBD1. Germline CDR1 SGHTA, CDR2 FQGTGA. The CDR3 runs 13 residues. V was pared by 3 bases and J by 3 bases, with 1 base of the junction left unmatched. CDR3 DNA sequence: TGTGCCAGCAGCTTCGACAGGGAAGAGACCCAGTACTTC. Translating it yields CASSFDREETQYF.

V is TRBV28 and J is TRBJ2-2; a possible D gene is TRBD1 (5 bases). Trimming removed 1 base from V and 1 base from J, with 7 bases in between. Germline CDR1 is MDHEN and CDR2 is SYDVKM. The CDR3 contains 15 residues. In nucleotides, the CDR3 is TGTGCCAGCAGTTTATATGGACAGAACACCGGGGAGCTGTTTTTT. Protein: CASSLYGQNTGELFF.

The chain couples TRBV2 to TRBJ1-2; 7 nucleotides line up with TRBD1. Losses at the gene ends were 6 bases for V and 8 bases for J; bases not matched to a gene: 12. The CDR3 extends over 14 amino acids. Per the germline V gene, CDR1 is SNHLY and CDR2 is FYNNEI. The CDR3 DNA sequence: TGTGCCAGCAGCAACCGACAGGGTTTTTACGGCTACACCTTC. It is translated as CASSNRQGFYGYTF.

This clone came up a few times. In nucleotides, the CDR3 is TGCGCCAGCAGCCGCGGATCGATTTTGGGACTAGCATACAATGAGCAGTTCTTC. Translated, it gives CASSRGSILGLAYNEQFF. The chain couples TRBV4-3 to TRBJ2-1; TRBD2 aligns across 9 bases. V shed 4 bases and J 4 bases; nucleotides not matched to a gene: 14. Germline assignment: CDR1 LGHNA and CDR2 YSLEER. The CDR3 covers 18 residues.

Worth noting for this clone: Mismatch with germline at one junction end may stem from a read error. The CDR3 region is CASRGGRAGNGQFF. The CDR3 nucleotides read TGCGCCAGCAGGGGCGGGAGGGCCGGCAATGGGCAGTTCTTC. The chain combines TRBV5-1 with TRBJ2-1; 9 positions match TRBD2. This CDR3 spans 14 amino acids. Germline V gene sequence: CDR1 SGHRS, CDR2 YFSETQ.

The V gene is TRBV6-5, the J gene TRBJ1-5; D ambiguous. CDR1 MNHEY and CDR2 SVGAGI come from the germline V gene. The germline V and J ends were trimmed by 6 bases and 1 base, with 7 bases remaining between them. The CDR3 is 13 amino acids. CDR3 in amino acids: CASSLRSNQPQHF. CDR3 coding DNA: TGTGCCAGCAGCCTTCGGAGCAATCAGCCCCAGCATTTT.

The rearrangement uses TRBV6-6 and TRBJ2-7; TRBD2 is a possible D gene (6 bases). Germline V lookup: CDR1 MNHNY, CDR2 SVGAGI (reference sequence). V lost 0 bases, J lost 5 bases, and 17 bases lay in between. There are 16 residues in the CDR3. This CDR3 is CASSYSVVGSNHEQYF. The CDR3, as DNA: TGTGCCAGCAGTTACTCGGTTGTCGGGAGTAACCACGAGCAGTACTTC.

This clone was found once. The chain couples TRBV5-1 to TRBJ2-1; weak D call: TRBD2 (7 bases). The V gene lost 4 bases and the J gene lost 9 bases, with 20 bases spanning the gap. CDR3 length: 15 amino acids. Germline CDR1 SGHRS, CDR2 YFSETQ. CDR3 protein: CASSPEGGGLPEQFF. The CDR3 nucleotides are TGCGCCAGCAGCCCGGAGGGGGGGGGCCTCCCTGAGCAGTTCTTC. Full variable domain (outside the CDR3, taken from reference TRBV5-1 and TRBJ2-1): KAGVTQTPRYLIKTRGQQVTLSCSPISGHRSVSWYQQTPGQGLQFLFEYFSETQRNKGNFPGRFSGRQFSNSRSEMNVSTLELGDSALYLCASSPEGGGLPEQFFGPGTRLTVL.

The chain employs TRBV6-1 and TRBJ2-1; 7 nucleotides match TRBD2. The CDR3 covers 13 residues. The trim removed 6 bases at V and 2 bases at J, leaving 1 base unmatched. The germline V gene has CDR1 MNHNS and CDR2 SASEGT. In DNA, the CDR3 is TGTGCCAGCAGGGGGGGGGCCTACAATGAGCAGTTCTTC. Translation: CASRGGAYNEQFF.

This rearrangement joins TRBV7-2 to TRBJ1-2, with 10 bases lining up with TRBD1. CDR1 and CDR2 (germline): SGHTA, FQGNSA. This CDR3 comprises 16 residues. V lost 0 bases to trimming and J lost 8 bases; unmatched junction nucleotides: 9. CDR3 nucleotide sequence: TGTGCCAGCAGCTTAGCACCGACAGGGGGCTTAGAGGGCTACACCTTC. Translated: CASSLAPTGGLEGYTF.

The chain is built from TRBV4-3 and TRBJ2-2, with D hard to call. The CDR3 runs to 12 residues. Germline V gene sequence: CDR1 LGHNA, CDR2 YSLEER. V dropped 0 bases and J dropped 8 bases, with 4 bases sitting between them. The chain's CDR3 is CASSQDPGELFF. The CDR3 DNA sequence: TGCGCCAGCAGCCAAGATCCAGGGGAGCTGTTTTTT.

The CDR3 loop reads CASSLLAGVGEKLFF. The CDR3 nucleotides read TGCGCCAGCAGCTTACTCGCGGGGGTTGGTGAAAAACTGTTTTTT. V gene TRBV5-1 combines with J gene TRBJ1-4; tentatively, D is TRBD1 (5 bases). The CDR3 sequence is 15 residues long. Trimming left V 2 bases short and J 7 bases short, with 15 bases between. CDR1 is SGHRS, CDR2 YFSETQ, per germline.

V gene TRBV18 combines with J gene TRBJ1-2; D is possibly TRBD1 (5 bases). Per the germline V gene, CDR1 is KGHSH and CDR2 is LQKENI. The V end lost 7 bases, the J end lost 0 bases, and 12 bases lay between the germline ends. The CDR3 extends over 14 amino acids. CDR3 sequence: CASFPDRANYGYTF. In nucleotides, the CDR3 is TGTGCCAGCTTCCCAGACAGAGCTAACTATGGCTACACCTTC.

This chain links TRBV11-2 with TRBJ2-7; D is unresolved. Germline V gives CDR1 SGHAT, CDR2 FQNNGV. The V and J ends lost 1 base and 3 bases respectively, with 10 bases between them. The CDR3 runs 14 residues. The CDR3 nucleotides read TGTGCCAGCAGCTTAGTGTCTGGAGTCTACGAGCAGTACTTC. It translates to CASSLVSGVYEQYF.

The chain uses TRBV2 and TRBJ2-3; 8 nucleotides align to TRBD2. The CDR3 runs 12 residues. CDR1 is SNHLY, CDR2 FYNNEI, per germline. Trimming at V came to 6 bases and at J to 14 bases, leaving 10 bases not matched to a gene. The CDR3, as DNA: TGTGCCAGCAGGGGAAAACTAGCGGAAGGGTATTTT. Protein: CASRGKLAEGYF.